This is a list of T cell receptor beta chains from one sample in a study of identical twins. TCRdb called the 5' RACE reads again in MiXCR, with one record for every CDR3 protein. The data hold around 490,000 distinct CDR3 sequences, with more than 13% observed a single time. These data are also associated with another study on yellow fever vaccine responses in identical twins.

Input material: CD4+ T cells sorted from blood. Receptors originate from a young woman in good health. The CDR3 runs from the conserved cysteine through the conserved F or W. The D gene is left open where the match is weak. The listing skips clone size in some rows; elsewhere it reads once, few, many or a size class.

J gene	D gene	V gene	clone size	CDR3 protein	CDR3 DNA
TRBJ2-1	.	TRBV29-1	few	CSVTPGNEQFF	TGCAGCGTTACCCCCGGGAACGAGCAGTTCTTC
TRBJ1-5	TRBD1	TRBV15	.	CATSRDGGTGHQPQHF	TGTGCCACCAGCAGAGACGGCGGGACAGGGCATCAGCCCCAGCATTTT
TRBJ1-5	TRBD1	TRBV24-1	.	CATSGQGLTQPQHF	TGTGCCACCAGCGGACAGGGTCTGACTCAGCCCCAGCATTTT
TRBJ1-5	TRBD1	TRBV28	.	CASSEISGQGNQPQHF	TGTGCCAGCAGTGAGATATCGGGACAGGGGAATCAGCCCCAGCATTTT
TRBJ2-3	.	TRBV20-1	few	CSAQNRAHATDTQYF	TGCAGTGCTCAGAATCGGGCCCATGCCACAGATACGCAGTATTTT
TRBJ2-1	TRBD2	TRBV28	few	CASSSGGLAGAVNEQFF	TGTGCCAGCAGTTCGGGGGGACTAGCGGGAGCGGTCAATGAGCAGTTCTTC
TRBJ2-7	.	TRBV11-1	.	CASSFSVDPSYEQYF	TGTGCCAGCAGCTTTTCGGTCGACCCTTCCTACGAGCAGTACTTC
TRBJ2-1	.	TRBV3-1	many	CASSTQGGRGNEQFF	TGTGCCAGCAGCACCCAGGGTGGGCGGGGCAATGAGCAGTTCTTC
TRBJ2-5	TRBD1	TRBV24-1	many	CATSDLPGTGVSETQYF	TGTGCCACCAGTGATTTGCCCGGGACAGGGGTGTCGGAGACCCAGTACTTC
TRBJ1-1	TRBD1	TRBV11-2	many	CASSYPLLTGGSTEAFF	TGTGCCAGCAGCTACCCGTTATTGACAGGGGGGAGCACTGAAGCTTTCTTT
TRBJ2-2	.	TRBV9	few	CASSVAGATGELFF	TGTGCCAGCAGCGTAGCAGGGGCTACCGGGGAGCTGTTTTTT
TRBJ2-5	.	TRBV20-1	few	CSARDLGRDQETQYF	TGCAGTGCTAGAGATTTGGGCAGGGACCAAGAGACCCAGTACTTC
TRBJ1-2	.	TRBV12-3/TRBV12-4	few	CATIPGTDYGYTF	TGTGCCACGATTCCGGGGACGGACTATGGCTACACCTTC
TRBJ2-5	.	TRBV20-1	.	CSASGLYQETQYF	TGCAGTGCTAGTGGACTGTACCAAGAGACCCAGTACTTC
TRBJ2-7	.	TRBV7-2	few	CASSLNRGTYEQYF	TGTGCCAGCAGCCTAAATCGGGGTACCTACGAGCAGTACTTC
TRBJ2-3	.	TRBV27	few	CASSLWGSGDTQYF	TGTGCCAGCAGTTTATGGGGGAGTGGGGATACGCAGTATTTT
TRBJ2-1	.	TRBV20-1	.	CSARDLSDASNEQFF	TGCAGTGCTAGAGATCTATCGGACGCGTCCAATGAGCAGTTCTTC
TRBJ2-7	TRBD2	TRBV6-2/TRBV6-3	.	CASSYGMDLAGAEQYF	TGTGCCAGCAGTTACGGGATGGATCTAGCGGGAGCCGAGCAGTACTTC
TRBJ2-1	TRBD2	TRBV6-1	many	CASKTSGSSYNEQFF	TGTGCCAGCAAAACTAGCGGCAGCTCCTACAATGAGCAGTTCTTC
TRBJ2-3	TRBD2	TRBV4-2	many	CASSQELAGYTDTQYF	TGTGCCAGCAGCCAAGAACTAGCGGGGTACACAGATACGCAGTATTTT
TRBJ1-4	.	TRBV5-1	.	CASSLGGETVEKLFF	TGCGCCAGCAGCTTGGGGGGTGAGACAGTCGAAAAACTGTTTTTT
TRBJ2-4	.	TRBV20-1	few	CSASPPDKNIQYF	TGCAGTGCTAGTCCGCCGGATAAAAACATTCAGTACTTC
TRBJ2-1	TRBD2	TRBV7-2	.	CASSLAWLAGDNEQFF	TGTGCCAGCAGCTTAGCGTGGCTAGCGGGGGACAATGAGCAGTTCTTC
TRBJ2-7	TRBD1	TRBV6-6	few	CASIKTGNNEQYF	TGTGCCAGCATTAAGACAGGGAATAACGAGCAGTACTTC
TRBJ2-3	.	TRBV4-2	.	CASSQDSTTLSAQYF	TGTGCCAGCAGCCAAGATTCCACCACTCTTTCGGCGCAGTATTTT
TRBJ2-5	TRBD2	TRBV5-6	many	CASSPGLAGVGETQYF	TGTGCCAGCAGTCCGGGACTAGCGGGGGTTGGGGAGACCCAGTACTTC
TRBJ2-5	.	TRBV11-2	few	CASSLEVGRTQYF	TGTGCCAGCAGCTTAGAGGTCGGGCGGACCCAGTACTTC
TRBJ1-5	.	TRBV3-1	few	CASSQDLGTPLQPQHF	TGTGCCAGCAGCCAAGATCTAGGGACTCCGCTTCAGCCCCAGCATTTT